The clone carrying this T cell receptor beta chain was recorded a few times. Its antigen is not known. Separate cDNA molecules each had unique molecular identifiers attached to them. Using its own MiXCR run on the 5' RACE reads, TCRdb lists one record per CDR3 protein. The sample includes more than 40,000 distinct CDR3 sequences, approximately 5.1% of them seen just once. The J segment lost 5 bases and the V segment lost 7 bases, leaving 5 bases of the junction unmatched. The CDR3 contains 13 residues. Germline V CDR1 and CDR2: SQVTM, ANQGSEA. The data were taken from a study of early T cells in non-severe SARS-CoV-2 infection. On the study more broadly: Bulk RNA isolated from unsorted whole blood underwent sequencing; chains were not paired. Study-wide points: Lookups in VDJdb leaned toward anti-spike CD8 responses and missed private and CD4 specificities.

The chain couples TRBV29-1 to TRBJ2-1; 10 bases fit TRBD1. Here the sequenced sample was whole blood, taken at baseline. The TCR was taken from an adult who was a healthcare worker with PCR-confirmed SARS-CoV-2 infection or an uninfected control (not recorded which). CDR3 sequence (DNA): TGCAGCGCCCGGGACAGGGGAGACAATGAGCAGTTCTTC. Protein sequence: CSARDRGDNEQFF.